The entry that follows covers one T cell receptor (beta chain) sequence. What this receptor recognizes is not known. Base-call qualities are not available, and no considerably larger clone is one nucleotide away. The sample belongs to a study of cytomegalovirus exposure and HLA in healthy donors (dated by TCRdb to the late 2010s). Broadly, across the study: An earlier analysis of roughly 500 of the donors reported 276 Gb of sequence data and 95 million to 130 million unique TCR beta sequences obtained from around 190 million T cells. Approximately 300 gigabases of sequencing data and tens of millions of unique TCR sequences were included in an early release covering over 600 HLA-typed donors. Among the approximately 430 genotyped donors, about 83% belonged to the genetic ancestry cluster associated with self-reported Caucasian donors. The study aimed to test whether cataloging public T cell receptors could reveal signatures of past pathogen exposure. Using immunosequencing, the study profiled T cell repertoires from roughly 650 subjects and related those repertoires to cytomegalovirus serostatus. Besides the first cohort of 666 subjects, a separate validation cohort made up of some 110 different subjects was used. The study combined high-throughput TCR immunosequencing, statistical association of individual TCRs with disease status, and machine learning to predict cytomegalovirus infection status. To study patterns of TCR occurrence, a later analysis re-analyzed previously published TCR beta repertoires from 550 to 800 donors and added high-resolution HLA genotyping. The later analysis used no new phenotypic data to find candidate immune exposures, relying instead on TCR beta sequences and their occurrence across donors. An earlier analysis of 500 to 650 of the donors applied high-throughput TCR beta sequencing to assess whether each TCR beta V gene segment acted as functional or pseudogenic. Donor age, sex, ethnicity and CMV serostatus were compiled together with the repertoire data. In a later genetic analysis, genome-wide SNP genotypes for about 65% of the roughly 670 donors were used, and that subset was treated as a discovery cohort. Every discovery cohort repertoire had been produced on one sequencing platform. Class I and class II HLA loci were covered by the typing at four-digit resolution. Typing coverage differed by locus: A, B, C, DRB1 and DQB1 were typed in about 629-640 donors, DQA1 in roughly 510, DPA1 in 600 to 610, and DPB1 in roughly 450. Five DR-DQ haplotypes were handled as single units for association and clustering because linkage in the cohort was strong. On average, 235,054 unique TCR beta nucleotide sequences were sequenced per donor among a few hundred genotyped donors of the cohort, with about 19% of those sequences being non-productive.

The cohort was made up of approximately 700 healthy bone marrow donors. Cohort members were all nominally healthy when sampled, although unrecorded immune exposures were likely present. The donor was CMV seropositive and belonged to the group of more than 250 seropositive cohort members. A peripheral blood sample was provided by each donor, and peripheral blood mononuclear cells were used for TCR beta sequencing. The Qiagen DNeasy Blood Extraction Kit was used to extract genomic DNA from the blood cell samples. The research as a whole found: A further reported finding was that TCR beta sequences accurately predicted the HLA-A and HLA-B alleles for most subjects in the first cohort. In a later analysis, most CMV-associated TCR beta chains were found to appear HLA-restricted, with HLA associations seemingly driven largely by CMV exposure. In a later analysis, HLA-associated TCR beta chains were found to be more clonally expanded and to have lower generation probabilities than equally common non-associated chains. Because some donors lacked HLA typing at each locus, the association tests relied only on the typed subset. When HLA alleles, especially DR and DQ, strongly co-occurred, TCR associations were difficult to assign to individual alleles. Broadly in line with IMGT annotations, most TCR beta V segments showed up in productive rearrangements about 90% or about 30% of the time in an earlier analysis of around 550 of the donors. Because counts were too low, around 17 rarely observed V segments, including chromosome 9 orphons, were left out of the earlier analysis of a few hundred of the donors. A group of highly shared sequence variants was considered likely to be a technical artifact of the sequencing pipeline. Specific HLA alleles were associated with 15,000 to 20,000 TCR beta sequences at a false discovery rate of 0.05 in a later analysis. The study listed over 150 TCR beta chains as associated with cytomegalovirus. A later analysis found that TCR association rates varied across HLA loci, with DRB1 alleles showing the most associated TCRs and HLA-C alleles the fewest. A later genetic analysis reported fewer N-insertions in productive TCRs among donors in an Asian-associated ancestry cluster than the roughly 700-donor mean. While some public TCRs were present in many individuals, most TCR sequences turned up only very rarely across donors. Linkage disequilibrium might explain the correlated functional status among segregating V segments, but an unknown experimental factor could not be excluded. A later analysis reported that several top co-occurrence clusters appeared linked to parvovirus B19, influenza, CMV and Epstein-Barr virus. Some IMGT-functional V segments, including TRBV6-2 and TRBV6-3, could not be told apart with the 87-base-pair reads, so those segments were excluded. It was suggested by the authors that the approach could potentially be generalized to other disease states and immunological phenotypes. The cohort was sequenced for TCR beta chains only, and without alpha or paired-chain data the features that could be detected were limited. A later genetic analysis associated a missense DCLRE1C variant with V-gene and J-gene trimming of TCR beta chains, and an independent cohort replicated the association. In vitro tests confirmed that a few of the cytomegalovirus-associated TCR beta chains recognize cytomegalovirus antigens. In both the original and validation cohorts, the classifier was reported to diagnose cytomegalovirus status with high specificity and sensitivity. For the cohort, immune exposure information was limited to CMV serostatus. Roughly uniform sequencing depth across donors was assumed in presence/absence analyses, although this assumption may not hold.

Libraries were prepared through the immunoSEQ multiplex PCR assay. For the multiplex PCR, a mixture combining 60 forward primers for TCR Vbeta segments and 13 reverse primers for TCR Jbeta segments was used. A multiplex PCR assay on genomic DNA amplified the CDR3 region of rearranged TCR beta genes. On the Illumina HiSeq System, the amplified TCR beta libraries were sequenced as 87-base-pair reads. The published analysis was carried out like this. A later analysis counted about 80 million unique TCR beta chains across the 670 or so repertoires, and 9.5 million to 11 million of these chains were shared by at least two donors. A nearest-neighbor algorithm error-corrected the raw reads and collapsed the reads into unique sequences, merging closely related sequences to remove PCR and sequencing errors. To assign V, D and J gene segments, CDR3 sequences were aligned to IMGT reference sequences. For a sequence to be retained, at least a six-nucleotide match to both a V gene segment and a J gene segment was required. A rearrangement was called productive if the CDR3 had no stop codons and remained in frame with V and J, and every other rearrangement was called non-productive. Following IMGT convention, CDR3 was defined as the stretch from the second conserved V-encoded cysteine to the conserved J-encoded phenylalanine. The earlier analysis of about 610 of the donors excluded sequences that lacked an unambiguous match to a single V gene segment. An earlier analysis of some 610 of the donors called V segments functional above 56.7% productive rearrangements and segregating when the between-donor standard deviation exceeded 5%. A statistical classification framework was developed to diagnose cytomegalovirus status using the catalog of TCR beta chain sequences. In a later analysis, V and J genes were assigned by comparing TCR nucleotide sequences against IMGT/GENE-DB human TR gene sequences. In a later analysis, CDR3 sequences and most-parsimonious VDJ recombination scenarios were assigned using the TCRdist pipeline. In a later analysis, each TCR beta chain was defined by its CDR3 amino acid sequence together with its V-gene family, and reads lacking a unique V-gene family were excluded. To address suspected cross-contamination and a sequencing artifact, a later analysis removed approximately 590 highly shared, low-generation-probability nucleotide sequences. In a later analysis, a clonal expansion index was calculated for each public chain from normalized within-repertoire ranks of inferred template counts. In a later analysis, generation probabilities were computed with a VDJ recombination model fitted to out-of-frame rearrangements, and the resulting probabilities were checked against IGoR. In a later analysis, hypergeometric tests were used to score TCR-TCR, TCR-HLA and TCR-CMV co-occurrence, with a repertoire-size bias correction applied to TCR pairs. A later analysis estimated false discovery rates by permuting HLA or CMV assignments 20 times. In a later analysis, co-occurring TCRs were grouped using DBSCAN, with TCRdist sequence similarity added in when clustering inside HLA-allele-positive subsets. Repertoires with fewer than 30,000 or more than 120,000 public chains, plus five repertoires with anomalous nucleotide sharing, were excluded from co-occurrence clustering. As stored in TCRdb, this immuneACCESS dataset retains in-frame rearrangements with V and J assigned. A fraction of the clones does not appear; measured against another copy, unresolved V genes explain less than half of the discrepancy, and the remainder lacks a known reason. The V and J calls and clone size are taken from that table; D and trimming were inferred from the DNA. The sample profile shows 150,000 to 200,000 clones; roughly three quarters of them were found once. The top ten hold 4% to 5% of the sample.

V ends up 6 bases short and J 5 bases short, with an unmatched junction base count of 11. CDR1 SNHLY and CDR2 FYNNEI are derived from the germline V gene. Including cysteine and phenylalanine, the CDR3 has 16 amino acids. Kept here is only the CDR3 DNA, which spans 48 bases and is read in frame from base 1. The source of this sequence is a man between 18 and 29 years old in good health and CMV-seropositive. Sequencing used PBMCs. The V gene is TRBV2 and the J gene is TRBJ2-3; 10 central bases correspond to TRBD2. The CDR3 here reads CASSPQRGGFKDTQYF. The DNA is TGTGCCAGCAGCCCCCAGCGGGGGGGCTTCAAAGATACGCAGTATTTT.